A single sample gave rise to the 15 T cell receptor beta chains below, sequenced in a study of blood T cells in healthy people across ages. Primers used in a second PCR of roughly 7 to 12 cycles were a sample-barcoded 5' primer and a J-beta primer mix. One entry per CDR3 protein, called by TCRdb with MiXCR from the 5' RACE reads. The data hold around 780,000 distinct CDR3 sequences, with approximately 53% observed a single time. The sample comprised blood. These receptors originate from a man aged 35 to 55 in good health.

This clonotype occurred a few times. The chain is built from TRBV4-2 and TRBJ2-7; no clear D. V lost 6 bases and J 3 bases, leaving 12 bases between the germline ends. This CDR3 has 13 amino acids. Germline lookup yields CDR1 LGHNA and CDR2 YNFKEQ. The CDR3 protein is CASSTRSNYEQYF. The CDR3 coding sequence is TGTGCCAGCAGTACGAGGTCCAACTACGAGCAGTACTTC.

This clonotype has just a few counts. The chain is built from TRBV30 and TRBJ1-2; unclear D gene. The V gene lost 2 bases and the J gene lost 8 bases, with 6 bases spanning the gap. Germline lookup yields CDR1 GTSNPN and CDR2 SVGIG (reference sequence). The CDR3 length is 10 residues. CDR3 sequence (DNA): TGTGCCTGGAGTCGAGTCGGCTACACCTTC. Translation: CAWSRVGYTF.

The J gene is TRBJ2-1, the V gene TRBV6-5; D gene ambiguous. V lost 2 bases to trimming and J lost 0 bases, with 11 bases between them. The CDR3 contains 16 residues. Per the germline V gene, CDR1 is MNHEY and CDR2 is SVGAGI. The CDR3 sequence: CASSYRRRSSYNEQFF. CDR3 nucleotide sequence: TGTGCCAGCAGTTACCGGAGACGGAGCTCCTACAATGAGCAGTTCTTC.

V gene TRBV4-2 combines with J gene TRBJ2-1; TRBD2 matches at 9 bases. The CDR3 loop spans 16 amino acids. Germline V gives CDR1 LGHNA, CDR2 YNFKEQ. The V gene end was trimmed by 0 bases and the J gene end by 6 bases; junction bases not matched to a gene: 6. The CDR3 reads CASSQEASGATNEQFF. CDR3 DNA: TGTGCCAGCAGCCAAGAGGCTAGCGGGGCTACCAATGAGCAGTTCTTC.

The gene calls are TRBV10-3 and TRBJ2-1, with D possibly TRBD1 on 5 matching bases. Trimming stripped 3 bases from V and 8 bases from J, with 11 bases between. Germline V lookup: CDR1 ENHRY, CDR2 SYGVKD. The CDR3 length is 13 residues. CDR3 DNA sequence: TGTGCCATCAGTGAATGGGAAGGGGATGAGCAGTTCTTC. It is translated as CAISEWEGDEQFF.

The CDR3 sequence: CASRSTGTARNFLFF. DNA of the CDR3: TGTGCCAGCAGGTCGACCGGGACAGCGAGGAATTTCCTGTTTTTT. The J gene is TRBJ1-4, the V gene TRBV6-6; 7 nucleotides line up with TRBD1. The germline gives CDR1 MNHNY, CDR2 SVGAGI (reference sequence). The CDR3 has 15 amino acids. The trim removed 6 bases at V and 14 bases at J, leaving 18 bases unmatched.

This clonotype showed up just a few times. The chain joins TRBV13 to TRBJ1-6, with D maybe TRBD1 (5 bases). Germline CDR1 is PRHDT and CDR2 is FYEKMQ (reference sequence). V lost 5 bases to trimming and J lost 3 bases, with 11 bases between them. The CDR3 sequence is 15 residues long. DNA of the CDR3: TGTGCCAGCAGCCCCAGGGTAAACTATAATTCACCCCTCCACTTT. Protein product: CASSPRVNYNSPLHF.

This clonotype was recorded once. The chain uses TRBV6-2 or TRBV6-3 and TRBJ2-3; D not certain. Germline V CDR1 and CDR2: MNHEY, SVGEGT. Between the trimmed V and J ends, which lost 3 bases and 6 bases, there was a span of 13 bases. This CDR3 has 14 residues. The CDR3 protein is CASSYSAVWDTQYF. The CDR3 DNA sequence: TGTGCCAGCAGTTATTCGGCCGTATGGGATACGCAGTATTTT.

J is TRBJ1-1 and V is TRBV7-2, with unresolved D. This CDR3 is built from 15 residues. Between the trimmed V and J ends, which lost 3 bases and 0 bases, there was a span of 11 bases. The germline V gene has CDR1 SGHTA and CDR2 FQGNSA. In DNA form, the CDR3 reads TGTGCCAGCAGCTTGACTAGCGGGATGAACACTGAAGCTTTCTTT. Amino acid sequence: CASSLTSGMNTEAFF.

V usage is TRBV20-1 and J usage is TRBJ1-2; a weak D match, TRBD1 (5 bases). Germline lookup yields CDR1 DFQATT and CDR2 SNEGSKA (reference sequence). V was pared by 1 base and J by 4 bases, with 10 bases between. This CDR3 is built from 13 residues. DNA of the CDR3: TGCAGTGCTAGAGCCCGAACAGGCTATGGCTACACCTTC. This gives the protein CSARARTGYGYTF.

The chain links TRBV9 to TRBJ1-2; unclear D gene. The length of the CDR3 is 14 residues. V gave up 1 base and J gave up 1 base, with 8 bases separating them. The germline CDR1 and CDR2 sequences are SGDLS and YYNGEE. The DNA of the CDR3 is TGTGCCAGCAGCGTACGACTGGATAACTATGGCTACACCTTC. This codes for CASSVRLDNYGYTF.

J is TRBJ1-4 and V is TRBV5-1; possibly TRBD1 for D (6 bases). Germline CDR1 and CDR2: SGHRS and YFSETQ. The CDR3 spans 18 residues. V gave up 4 bases and J gave up 4 bases, with 23 bases separating them. This chain's CDR3 is CASSPRRDSNRDNEKLFF. CDR3 sequence (DNA): TGCGCCAGCAGCCCAAGACGGGACTCCAACAGGGATAATGAAAAACTGTTTTTT.

The chain joins TRBV7-8 to TRBJ2-7; D is possibly TRBD2 (5 bases). The CDR3 extends over 15 amino acids. V lost 3 bases, J lost 5 bases, and 17 bases lay in between. The germline CDR1 and CDR2 sequences are SGHVS and FQNEAQ. CDR3 coding DNA: TGTGCCAGCAGCTTGGACTCCCGGGCAGCTAACGAGCAGTACTTC. Protein: CASSLDSRAANEQYF.

The rearrangement joins TRBV27 to TRBJ2-6; D gene unclear. The CDR3 is 16 amino acids. V lost 6 bases, J lost 0 bases, and 12 bases lay in between. Germline values: CDR1 MNHEY, CDR2 SMNVEV (reference sequence). The CDR3 nucleotides are TGTGCCAGCAGCCTAATCGGGCTCTCTGGGGCCAACGTCCTGACTTTC. It encodes CASSLIGLSGANVLTF.

A few counts support this clonotype. The chain links TRBV25-1 to TRBJ2-3; a possible D gene is TRBD1 (6 bases). This CDR3 spans 16 amino acids. The germline V gene encodes CDR1 MGHDK and CDR2 SYGVNS. The V gene lost 7 bases and the J gene lost 2 bases, with 19 bases spanning the gap. CDR3 amino acids: CASTDLDRRYTDTQYF. As DNA, the CDR3 is TGTGCCAGCACGGATTTAGACAGGAGGTACACAGATACGCAGTATTTT.